The 20 T cell receptor beta chains below all came from one sample that was sequenced in a study of T cell responses to AZD1222 COVID-19 vaccine. Sequencing used immunoSEQ multiplex PCR; TCRdb keeps in-frame clones, though not all of them. Among about 160,000 clones, approximately 90% were seen once, and the ten largest hold about 3.3%. The input for sequencing was peripheral blood, taken 28 days after the second AZD1222 dose. These receptors all stem from an adult who received the AZD1222 COVID-19 vaccine.

V is TRBV10-3 and J is TRBJ1-1; D call uncertain. The ends were cut back, 5 bases at V and 2 bases at J, with 9 bases in the middle. CDR1 is ENHRY and CDR2 is SYGVKD in the germline V gene. This CDR3 is built from 13 residues. The CDR3: CAISPDGNTEAFF. The DNA for the CDR3 is TGTGCCATCAGTCCCGACGGTAACACTGAAGCTTTCTTT.

The chain joins TRBV7-8 to TRBJ2-2; 7 nucleotides line up with TRBD1. The CDR3 covers 15 residues. CDR1 and CDR2 (germline): SGHVS, FQNEAQ. The V and J ends lost 5 bases and 1 base, in that order; junction bases with no gene match: 4. CDR3 sequence: CASSTGTVNTGELFF. In nucleotides, the CDR3 is TGTGCCAGCAGCACCGGGACAGTGAACACCGGGGAGCTGTTTTTT.

The chain links TRBV5-1 to TRBJ2-7; the match to TRBD2 covers 7 bases. With V trimmed by 4 bases and J by 3 bases, 4 bases remained unmatched. Germline V gene sequence: CDR1 SGHRS, CDR2 YFSETQ. The CDR3 totals 13 residues. As DNA, the CDR3 is TGCGCCAGCAGCCCTACGGGGGGCTACGAGCAGTACTTC. Its protein product is CASSPTGGYEQYF. Combining the CDR3 with reference TRBV5-1 and TRBJ2-7 gives the whole variable domain KAGVTQTPRYLIKTRGQQVTLSCSPISGHRSVSWYQQTPGQGLQFLFEYFSETQRNKGNFPGRFSGRQFSNSRSEMNVSTLELGDSALYLCASSPTGGYEQYFGPGTRLTVT.

This clone was picked up one time. The chain combines TRBV15 with TRBJ1-2; no firm D call. This CDR3 is built from 15 residues. Germline V gene data show CDR1 as LNHNV and CDR2 as YYDKDF (reference sequence). Trimming pared 0 bases from V and 2 bases from J, leaving 10 bases between. CDR3 sequence (DNA): TGTGCCACCAGCAGAGATGGGCAGGCCAACTATGGCTACACCTTC. Its protein product is CATSRDGQANYGYTF.

The V and J genes are TRBV5-8 and TRBJ2-7; D remains unclear. The V gene lost 4 bases and the J gene lost 2 bases, with 16 bases spanning the gap. The V gene's germline CDR1 is SGHTS and CDR2 YDEGEE. This CDR3 region has 15 residues. The CDR3 reads CASSPGSATTYEQYF. For the CDR3, the DNA is TGTGCCAGCAGCCCGGGCAGCGCAACCACCTACGAGCAGTACTTC.

This CDR3 reads CASRGLAGNRPNEQFF. Written as DNA, the CDR3 is TGTGCCAGCAGAGGACTAGCGGGCAACAGACCCAATGAGCAGTTCTTC. The V and J genes are TRBV6-6 and TRBJ2-1, with 11 bases identical to TRBD2. CDR1 is MNHNY, CDR2 SVGAGI, per germline (reference sequence). J lost 6 bases, V lost 6 bases, and 10 bases had no gene match. This CDR3 is 16 amino acids long.

A remark on this clone: An end of the junction differs from the germline gene, which may be a read error. The chain has TRBV6-1 and TRBJ1-5; TRBD1 agrees at 7 bases. This CDR3 region has 14 residues. Germline CDR1 reads MNHNS; CDR2 reads SASEGT. The CDR3 here is CASIEGGAVQPQHF. As DNA, the CDR3 is TGTGCCAGCATTGAAGGGGGCGCGGTTCAGCCCCAGCATTTT.

This chain links TRBV11-2 with TRBJ1-1; D unclear. Germline V gene data show CDR1 as SGHAT and CDR2 as FQNNGV. Trimming cost V 5 bases and J 1 base, with 8 bases left between them. The CDR3 length is 13 residues. The CDR3 DNA reads TGTGCCAGCAGCCACTTCAAGAACACTGAAGCTTTCTTT. It codes for CASSHFKNTEAFF.

In its sample, this clone was seen a few times. The chain links TRBV20-1 to TRBJ2-2, with D possibly being TRBD2 (6 bases). The germline gives CDR1 DFQATT, CDR2 SNEGSKA (reference sequence). Between the trimmed V and J ends, which lost 3 bases and 4 bases, there was a span of 12 bases. The CDR3 spans 14 residues. The CDR3 sequence is CSASPGSLTGELFF. The CDR3 DNA reads as TGCAGTGCTAGTCCCGGGAGTCTCACCGGGGAGCTGTTTTTT.

The J gene is TRBJ2-1, the V gene TRBV5-1; 7 bases are a match to TRBD2. Germline CDR1 SGHRS, CDR2 YFSETQ. J was trimmed by 4 bases and V by 7 bases; bases with no gene match: 17. This CDR3 comprises 17 residues. CDR3 residues: CASCVGGREDLYNEQFF. The CDR3 nucleotides read TGCGCCAGCTGCGTGGGGGGACGGGAGGACTTGTACAATGAGCAGTTCTTC.

The chain combines TRBV2 with TRBJ2-5; 11 bases agree with TRBD1. The CDR3 consists of 17 residues. The V segment lost 6 bases and the J segment 2 bases; nucleotides outside the gene matches: 11. Per germline, CDR1 SNHLY and CDR2 FYNNEI. Written as DNA, the CDR3 is TGTGCCAGCAGCCTGGGACAGGGGGTAAGCGCACAAGAGACCCAGTACTTC. Protein: CASSLGQGVSAQETQYF.

The chain joins TRBV30 to TRBJ2-3, with TRBD2 as a possible D gene (5 bases). Germline CDR1 reads GTSNPN; CDR2 reads SVGIG (reference sequence). The CDR3 is made up of 12 amino acids. V lost 4 bases, J lost 1 base, and 6 bases lay in between. For the CDR3, the DNA is TGTGCCTGGATGGAGGGCACAGATACGCAGTATTTT. This translates into CAWMEGTDTQYF.

This chain uses TRBV27 with TRBJ1-3; a possible D gene is TRBD1 (6 bases). The germline V gene has CDR1 MNHEY and CDR2 SMNVEV (reference sequence). CDR3 length: 16 amino acids. V lost 2 bases and J 0 bases, leaving 11 bases between the germline ends. The CDR3 reads CASSLRGHPSGNTIYF. The CDR3 region has the DNA TGTGCCAGCAGTTTAAGGGGACACCCCTCTGGAAACACCATATATTTT.

J is TRBJ2-7 and V is TRBV7-9, with D uncertain. This CDR3 is built from 14 residues. The germline gives CDR1 SEHNR, CDR2 FQNEAQ (reference sequence). Trimming took 5 bases from V and 0 from J, leaving 11 bases between them. CDR3 residues: CASSVVLSSYEQYF. The CDR3 DNA sequence: TGTGCCAGCAGCGTGGTATTGAGCTCCTACGAGCAGTACTTC.

This clone was seen only once. The chain carries TRBV30 and TRBJ2-7; D is possibly TRBD2 (6 bases). The V and J ends lost 2 bases and 0 bases respectively, with 8 bases between them. Per the germline V gene, CDR1 is GTSNPN and CDR2 is SVGIG (reference sequence). The CDR3 spans 13 residues. The DNA for the CDR3 is TGTGCCTGGAGTCCCGGGAGCTCCTACGAGCAGTACTTC. The encoded protein is CAWSPGSSYEQYF. Looking up the rest from reference TRBV30 and TRBJ2-7 gives the full variable domain: SQTIHQWPATLVQPVGSPLSLECTVEGTSNPNLYWYRQAAGRGLQLLFYSVGIGQISSEVPQNLSASRPQDRQFILSSKKLLLSDSGFYLCAWSPGSSYEQYFGPGTRLTVT.

Only one count was recorded for this clone. V usage is TRBV18 and J usage is TRBJ2-7; D perhaps matches TRBD1 (5 bases). CDR1 and CDR2 (germline): KGHSH, LQKENI. This CDR3 contains 14 residues. The V end lost 3 bases, the J end lost 5 bases, and 14 bases lay between the germline ends. In nucleotides, the CDR3 is TGTGCCAGCTCACCCAAAGGGGCATCGAACGAGCAGTACTTC. The encoded protein is CASSPKGASNEQYF. The full variable domain, its missing parts supplied by reference TRBV18 and TRBJ2-7, is NAGVMQNPRHLVRRRGQEARLRCSPMKGHSHVYWYRQLPEEGLKFMVYLQKENIIDESGMPKERFSAEFPKEGPSILRIQQVVRGDSAAYFCASSPKGASNEQYFGPGTRLTVT.

This chain connects TRBV4-1 to TRBJ1-1; 8 bases match TRBD1. V shed 3 bases and J 1 base; nucleotides not matched to a gene: 4. The CDR3 spans 15 residues. Germline V gene lookup returns CDR1 MGHRA and CDR2 YSYEKL. Here the CDR3 DNA reads TGCGCCAGCAGCCAGGGTGGGACAGGGAACACTGAAGCTTTCTTT. Its translation: CASSQGGTGNTEAFF.

This chain uses TRBV10-3 with TRBJ2-1; 7 bases are a match to TRBD2. Looked up from germline, CDR1 is ENHRY and CDR2 is SYGVKD. The V segment lost 7 bases and the J segment 8 bases; nucleotides outside the gene matches: 5. This CDR3 has 12 amino acids. CDR3 coding DNA: TGTGCCATCAAGGGAGGGGCCCATGAGCAGTTCTTC. Translated: CAIKGGAHEQFF.

CDR3 nucleotide sequence: TGTGCCAGTAGTATCTTACAGGGGGCCGTTGAAGCTTTCTTT. It specifies CASSILQGAVEAFF. The V call is TRBV19, the J call TRBJ1-1; 9 nucleotides line up with TRBD1. CDR3 length: 14 residues. The J segment lost 7 bases and the V segment lost 3 bases, leaving 6 bases of the junction unmatched. From germline, CDR1 is LNHDA and CDR2 SQIVND (reference sequence).

In its sample, this clone was seen a few times. The chain has TRBV6-5 and TRBJ2-2; D uncertain. Trimming stripped 7 bases from V and 5 bases from J, with 11 bases between. Germline V gene lookup returns CDR1 MNHEY and CDR2 SVGAGI. This CDR3 comprises 13 residues. CDR3 in DNA: TGTGCCAGCACCGATACTGATACCGGGGAGCTGTTTTTT. It yields the protein CASTDTDTGELFF.